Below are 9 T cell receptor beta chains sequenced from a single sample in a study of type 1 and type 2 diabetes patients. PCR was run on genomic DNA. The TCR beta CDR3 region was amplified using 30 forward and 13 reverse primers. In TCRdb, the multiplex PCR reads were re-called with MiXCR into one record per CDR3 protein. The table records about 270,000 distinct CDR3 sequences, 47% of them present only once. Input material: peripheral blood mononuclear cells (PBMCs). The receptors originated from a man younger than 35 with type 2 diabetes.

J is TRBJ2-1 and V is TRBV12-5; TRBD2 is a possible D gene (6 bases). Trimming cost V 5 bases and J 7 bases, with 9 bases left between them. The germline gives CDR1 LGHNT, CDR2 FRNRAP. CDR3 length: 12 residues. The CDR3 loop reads CASGRGSNEQFF. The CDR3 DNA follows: TGTGCTAGTGGTCGGGGGTCAAATGAGCAGTTCTTC. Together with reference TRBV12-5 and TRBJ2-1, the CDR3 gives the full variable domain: DARVTQTPRHKVTEMGQEVTMRCQPILGHNTVFWYRQTMMQGLELLAYFRNRAPLDDSGMPKDRFSAEMPDATLATLKIQPSEPRDSAVYFCASGRGSNEQFFGPGTRLTVL.

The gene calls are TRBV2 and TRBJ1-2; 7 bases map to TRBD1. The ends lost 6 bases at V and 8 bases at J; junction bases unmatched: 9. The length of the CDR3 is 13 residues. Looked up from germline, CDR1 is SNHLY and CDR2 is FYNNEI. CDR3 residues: CASSDRVQGGYTF. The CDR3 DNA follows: TGTGCCAGCAGCGACAGGGTACAGGGAGGCTACACCTTC.

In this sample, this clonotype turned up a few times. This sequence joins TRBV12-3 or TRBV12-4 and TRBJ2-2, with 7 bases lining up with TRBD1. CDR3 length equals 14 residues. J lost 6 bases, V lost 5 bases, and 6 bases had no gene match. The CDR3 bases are TGTGCCAGCAGTCCCTGGGGGACAGCCGGGGAGCTGTTTTTT. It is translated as CASSPWGTAGELFF.

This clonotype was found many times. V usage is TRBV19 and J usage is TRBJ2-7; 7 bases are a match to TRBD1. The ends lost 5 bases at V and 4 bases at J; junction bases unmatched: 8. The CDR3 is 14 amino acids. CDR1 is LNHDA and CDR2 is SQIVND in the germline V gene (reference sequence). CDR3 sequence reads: CASSVRDSDYEQYF. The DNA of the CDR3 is TGTGCCAGTAGTGTCCGGGACAGTGATTACGAGCAGTACTTC.

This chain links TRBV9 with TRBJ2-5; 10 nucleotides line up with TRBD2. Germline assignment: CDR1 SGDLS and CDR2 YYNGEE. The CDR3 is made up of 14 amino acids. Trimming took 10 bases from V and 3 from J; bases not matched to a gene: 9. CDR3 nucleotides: TGTGCCTCAAGCGGGAGGGACGCAGAAGAGACCCAGTACTTC. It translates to CASSGRDAEETQYF.

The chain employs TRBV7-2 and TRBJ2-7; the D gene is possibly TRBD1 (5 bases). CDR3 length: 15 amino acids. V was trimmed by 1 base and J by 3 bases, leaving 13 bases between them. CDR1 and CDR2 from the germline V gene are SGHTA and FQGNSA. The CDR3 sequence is CASSLVRQGYYEQYF. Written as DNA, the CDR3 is TGTGCCAGCAGCTTAGTCAGGCAGGGATACTACGAGCAGTACTTC. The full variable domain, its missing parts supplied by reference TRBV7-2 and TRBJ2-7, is GAGVSQSPSNKVTEKGKDVELRCDPISGHTALYWYRQSLGQGLEFLIYFQGNSAPDKSGLPSDRFSAERTGGSVSTLTIQRTQQEDSAVYLCASSLVRQGYYEQYFGPGTRLTVT.

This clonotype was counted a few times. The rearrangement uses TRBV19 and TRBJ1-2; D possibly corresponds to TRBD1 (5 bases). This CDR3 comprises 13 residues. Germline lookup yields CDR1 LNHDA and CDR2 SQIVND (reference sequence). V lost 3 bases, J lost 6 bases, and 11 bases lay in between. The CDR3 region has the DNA TGTGCCAGTAGTATTTTATTAGGGGATGGCTACACCTTC. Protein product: CASSILLGDGYTF.

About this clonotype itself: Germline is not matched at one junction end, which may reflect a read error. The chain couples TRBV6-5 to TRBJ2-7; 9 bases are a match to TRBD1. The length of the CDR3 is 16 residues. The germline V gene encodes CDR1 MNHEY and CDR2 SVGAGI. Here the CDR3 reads CASSKTPGTGKHEQYF. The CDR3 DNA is TGTGCAAGCAGTAAAACCCCCGGGACAGGGAAACACGAGCAGTACTTC.

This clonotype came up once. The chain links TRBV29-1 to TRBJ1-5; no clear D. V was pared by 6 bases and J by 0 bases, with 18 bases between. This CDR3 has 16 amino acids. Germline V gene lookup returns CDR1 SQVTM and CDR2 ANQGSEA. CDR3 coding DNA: TGCAGCGTGCGCCTCTACTCGACGGTTAGCAATCAGCCCCAGCATTTT. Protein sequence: CSVRLYSTVSNQPQHF.